The present T cell receptor (beta chain) was sequenced within a study of control samples from healthy donors and cancer patients. Measured with immunoSEQ multiplex PCR; TCRdb has only the in-frame clones, and not every one. The table records about 150,000 clones, approximately 93% of them present only once. The sample taken for sequencing was blood. The sequence came from a man aged 50-59 years in good health.

CDR3 nucleotide sequence: TGCGCCAGCAGCTATCTAGCGGGAGAAGCCTACGAGCAGTACTTC. Protein sequence: CASSYLAGEAYEQYF. The J gene is TRBJ2-7, the V gene TRBV5-1; 10 bases match TRBD2. Germline-derived CDR1 and CDR2 are SGHRS and YFSETQ. This CDR3 has 15 residues. Trimming cost V 3 bases and J 2 bases; bases outside gene matches: 5.